The source of this T cell receptor (beta chain) is a study of cytomegalovirus exposure and HLA in healthy donors. Primers for the PCR totalled 60 Vbeta and 13 Jbeta. Clones were read by immunoSEQ multiplex PCR, and TCRdb kept only the in-frame ones, dropping some. Seen here are 200,000 to 250,000 clones, approximately 82% observed once, and the top ten hold 0.58%. V lost 4 bases and J 7 bases, leaving 16 bases between the germline ends. The germline CDR1 and CDR2 sequences are MGHDK and SYGVNS. CDR3 size: 14 residues. The study, taken as a whole, reports: The availability of immune exposure information extended only to CMV serostatus. Despite most TCR sequences being rare, some public TCRs occurred in many donors. Later on, an analysis tied approximately 15,000 TCR beta sequences to HLA alleles at 0.05 false discovery rate.

Concerning this clone: Its matching antigen is unknown.

The TCR originated in a woman between 40 and 55 years old in good health and CMV-seronegative. The chain uses TRBV25-1 and TRBJ1-2; D perhaps matches TRBD1 (6 bases). Sequencing was done on a sample of PBMCs. CDR3 amino acids: CASSASPSGVGYTF. CDR3 in DNA: TGTGCCAGCAGTGCCTCCCCTTCAGGGGTTGGCTACACCTTC.